The sequence of this T cell receptor (beta chain) was determined in a study of patients and donors after allogeneic stem cell transplantation. TCRdb reprocessed the RT-PCR reads via MiXCR and lists one record per CDR3 protein. The sample holds about 88,000 distinct CDR3 sequences, about 48% seen once. Sequencing was done on a sample of blood, either unsorted or a sorted T cell fraction (not recorded which). This clonotype was obtained from a human donor who was either an allogeneic HSCT recipient or a stem cell or donor lymphocyte infusion donor (not recorded which). It is not recorded whose cells these are; they may come from a transplant donor.

In DNA form, the CDR3 reads TGTGCCAGCAGTGACCCTTGGATCGGCAATCAGCCCCAGCATTTT. Its protein is CASSDPWIGNQPQHF. The rearrangement links TRBV6-6 to TRBJ1-5; D uncertain. Germline V gives CDR1 MNHNY, CDR2 SVGAGI (reference sequence). This CDR3 has 15 amino acids. The V gene lost 5 bases and the J gene lost 2 bases, with 13 bases spanning the gap.